This T cell receptor (beta chain) comes out of a study of cytomegalovirus exposure and HLA in healthy donors. In the PCR, 60 Vbeta and 13 Jbeta primers were used. Here immunoSEQ multiplex PCR was the method, and the copy in TCRdb shows in-frame clones only, minus some. The profile shows under 300,000 clones, 72% of them singletons. The CDR3 loop spans 12 amino acids. Trimming removed 3 bases from V and 4 bases from J, with 6 bases in between. Germline V gene sequence: CDR1 MGHDK, CDR2 SYGVNS. The chain employs TRBV25-1 and TRBJ1-1, with D perhaps TRBD1 (5 bases). The TCR comes from a female donor in good health and CMV-seronegative. The sample was PBMCs. The CDR3: CASSEQGTEAFF. For the CDR3, the DNA is TGTGCCAGCAGTGAGCAGGGCACTGAAGCTTTCTTT.